This T cell receptor (beta chain) was recorded in a study of Ad26.COV2.S vaccination and SARS-CoV-2 variants. TCRdb's table, derived via immunoSEQ multiplex PCR, lists solely in-frame clones and lacks some. The sample lists a few hundred thousand clones, 85% to 90% occurring once. Described treatment: roughly 18 received Ad26.COV2.S at low or high dose, single or two shots; roughly 5 received placebo; per-sample allocation not given. Repertoires come from day 63 after the first vaccine or placebo injection. This CDR3 region has 11 residues. Germline V gene sequence: CDR1 SQVTM, CDR2 ANQGSEA. The V gene lost 2 bases and the J gene lost 4 bases, with 5 bases spanning the gap.

The sequence was obtained from a person between 18 and 65 years old who received the Ad26.COV2.S COVID-19 vaccine or a placebo. The sequencing here drew on peripheral blood, taken in a trial of Ad26.COV2.S vaccine versus placebo. The V gene is TRBV29-1, the J gene TRBJ1-2; D call uncertain. CDR3 nucleotide sequence: TGCAGCGTTGAACTAGGCTATGGCTACACCTTC. Its translation is CSVELGYGYTF.